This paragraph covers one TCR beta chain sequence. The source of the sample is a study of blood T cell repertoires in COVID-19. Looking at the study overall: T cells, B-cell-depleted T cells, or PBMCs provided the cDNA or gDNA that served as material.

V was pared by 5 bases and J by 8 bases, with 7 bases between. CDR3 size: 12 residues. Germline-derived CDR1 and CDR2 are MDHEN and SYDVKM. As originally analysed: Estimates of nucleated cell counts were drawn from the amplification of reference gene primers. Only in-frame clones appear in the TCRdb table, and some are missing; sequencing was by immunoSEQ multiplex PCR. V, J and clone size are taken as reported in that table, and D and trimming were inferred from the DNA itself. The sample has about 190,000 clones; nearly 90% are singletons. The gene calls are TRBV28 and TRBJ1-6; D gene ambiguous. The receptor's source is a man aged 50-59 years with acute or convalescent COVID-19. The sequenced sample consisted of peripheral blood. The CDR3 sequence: CASSLLYSPLHF. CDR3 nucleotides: TGTGCCAGCAGTCTTCTCTATTCACCCCTCCACTTT.